These 19 T cell receptor beta chains originate from one sample sequenced in a study of blood T cells in healthy people across ages. A second PCR, run for roughly 7 to 12 cycles, used a sample-barcoded 5' primer plus a J-beta primer mix. TCRdb redid the calling of the 5' RACE reads with MiXCR, one entry per CDR3 protein. The sample includes roughly 1.7 million distinct CDR3 sequences, 30% to 35% seen only once; the top ten take roughly 12%. Source material: blood. All receptors derive from a woman in her twenties or thirties in good health.

The rearrangement uses TRBV12-3 or TRBV12-4 and TRBJ1-4, with TRBD1 matching 8 bases. This CDR3 has 15 amino acids. J lost 5 bases, V lost 6 bases, and 8 bases had no gene match. The CDR3 here is CASSFSGTGNEKLFF. CDR3 bases: TGTGCCAGCAGCTTCTCCGGGACAGGAAATGAAAAACTGTTTTTT.

As to this clonotype: It may be a read error: a sequence one base away is much more abundant. The genes are TRBV20-1 and TRBJ2-7, with D perhaps assigned TRBD1 or TRBD2 (5 bases each). This CDR3 region has 13 residues. Looked up from germline, CDR1 is DFQATT and CDR2 is SNEGSKA (reference sequence). Trimming pared 3 bases from V and 1 base from J, leaving 10 bases between. DNA of the CDR3: TGCAGTGCTAGGGGACGGGGATCCTACGAGCAGTACTTC. Its translation: CSARGRGSYEQYF.

V usage is TRBV28 and J usage is TRBJ2-5; TRBD1 or TRBD2 may be the D gene (5 bases each). This CDR3 spans 12 amino acids. Germline-derived CDR1 and CDR2 are MDHEN and SYDVKM. Between the trimmed V and J ends, which lost 2 bases and 11 bases, there was a span of 12 bases. The CDR3 loop reads CASSLRYEGQYF. The CDR3 nucleotides read TGTGCCAGCAGTTTACGCTACGAGGGGCAGTACTTC.

The table lists this clonotype with a few counts. This chain joins TRBV29-1 and TRBJ1-1, with D uncertain. The germline CDR1 and CDR2 sequences are SQVTM and ANQGSEA. There are 13 residues in the CDR3. Trimming removed 4 bases at V and 1 base at J, with 10 bases between. CDR3 sequence reads: CSVVKQPNTEAFF. The CDR3 DNA is TGCAGCGTTGTAAAACAACCGAACACTGAAGCTTTCTTT.

DNA for the CDR3: TGCAGCGTCGGGGGGCAGGTGAGTGAAGCTTTCTTT. As protein: CSVGGQVSEAFF. The V call is TRBV29-1, the J call TRBJ1-1; perhaps TRBD1 as D (6 bases). Germline lookup yields CDR1 SQVTM and CDR2 ANQGSEA. The CDR3 loop spans 12 amino acids. Trimming stripped 6 bases from V and 7 bases from J, with 15 bases between.

The V and J genes are TRBV5-1 and TRBJ2-3, with unresolved D. The CDR3 contains 13 residues. CDR1 and CDR2 from the germline V gene are SGHRS and YFSETQ. V was clipped by 1 base and J by 7 bases, with 10 bases between them. Written as DNA, the CDR3 is TGCGCCAGCAGCTTGTGGCCTTCCTATACGCAGTATTTT. This codes for CASSLWPSYTQYF.

There are a few counts of this clonotype. The genes are TRBV4-1 and TRBJ1-2; no reliable D call. Trimming took off 4 bases at V and 6 bases at J, with 15 bases between the two ends. The CDR3 runs to 14 residues. Germline-derived CDR1 and CDR2 are MGHRA and YSYEKL. The CDR3 bases are TGCGCCAGCAGCCCGGACCAGTTCACGAATGGCTACACCTTC. It yields the protein CASSPDQFTNGYTF.

The CDR3 DNA reads TGTGCCAGCAGCCCTATAGCGACTAGCGGGTCCACAGATACGCAGTATTTT. It encodes CASSPIATSGSTDTQYF. V gene TRBV7-9 combines with J gene TRBJ2-3; TRBD2 aligns across 10 bases. Germline trimming cut 5 bases from V and 2 bases from J; bases unmatched to any gene: 10. CDR3 length: 17 residues. In germline, CDR1 is SEHNR, CDR2 FQNEAQ (reference sequence).

V gene TRBV6-5 combines with J gene TRBJ1-1; D is undetermined. The CDR3 totals 15 residues. Germline values: CDR1 MNHEY, CDR2 SVGAGI. The V and J ends lost 2 bases and 4 bases respectively, with 14 bases between them. The CDR3 coding sequence is TGTGCCAGCAGTTACGGGAAGGGCGAGGTCACTGAAGCTTTCTTT. Translating it yields CASSYGKGEVTEAFF.

J is TRBJ2-4 and V is TRBV4-1; tentatively, D is TRBD1 or TRBD2 (5 bases each). The J call may be mistaken, given a closer DNA end match to TRBJ2-7. Germline CDR1 and CDR2: MGHRA and YSYEKL. The CDR3 sequence is 16 residues long. CDR3: CASSQVGGALRNEQYF. DNA of the CDR3: TGCGCCAGCAGCCAAGTTGGGGGAGCGCTGAGGAACGAGCAGTACTTC.

The chain recombines TRBV12-3 or TRBV12-4 with TRBJ2-3; D perhaps matches TRBD2 (5 bases). Trimming left V 5 bases short and J 3 bases short, with 12 bases between. The CDR3 sequence is 14 residues long. For the CDR3, the DNA is TGTGCCAGCAGTAACACCCCGGGGACAGATACGCAGTATTTT. This translates into CASSNTPGTDTQYF.

This clonotype was seen a few times. The rearrangement links TRBV7-2 to TRBJ2-1, with 11 bases matching TRBD2. J was trimmed by 4 bases and V by 7 bases; bases with no gene match: 6. Germline V CDR1 and CDR2: SGHTA, FQGNSA. This CDR3 comprises 15 residues. The CDR3 DNA reads as TGTGCCAGCAACTCCGGGACTAGCGGATACAATGAGCAGTTCTTC. Amino acid sequence: CASNSGTSGYNEQFF.

The rearrangement uses TRBV5-1 and TRBJ2-5, with D hard to call. The V and J ends lost 4 bases and 0 bases respectively, with 7 bases between them. Germline values: CDR1 SGHRS, CDR2 YFSETQ. The CDR3 is 13 residues long. DNA for the CDR3: TGCGCCAGCAGCAATTTGTACCAAGAGACCCAGTACTTC. It encodes CASSNLYQETQYF.

The CDR3 DNA reads TGTGCCAGCAGCCAAAACTTGGTTGAGGCAGGGAGGGGCTACACCTTC. Amino acid sequence: CASSQNLVEAGRGYTF. The rearrangement links TRBV4-2 to TRBJ1-2; TRBD1 is a possible D gene (5 bases). Germline V gene lookup returns CDR1 LGHNA and CDR2 YNFKEQ. This CDR3 has 16 amino acids. Between the trimmed V and J ends, which lost 2 bases and 8 bases, there was a span of 21 bases.

This clonotype was seen at least ten times. The chain couples TRBV6-1 to TRBJ2-7; tentative D call: TRBD2 (5 bases). CDR1 and CDR2 from the germline V gene are MNHNS and SASEGT. The CDR3 sequence is 13 residues long. V dropped 6 bases and J dropped 6 bases, with 15 bases sitting between them. The CDR3 is CASRGPSEGEQYF. The CDR3 bases are TGTGCCAGCAGAGGACCGAGTGAGGGCGAGCAGTACTTC.

The rearrangement joins TRBV7-2 to TRBJ2-7; TRBD1 matches at 8 bases. Germline lookup yields CDR1 SGHTA and CDR2 FQGNSA. This CDR3 is built from 16 residues. Unmatched junction bases numbered 6, after V lost 1 base and J lost 1 base. CDR3 bases: TGTGCCAGCAGCTTAGGGACAGGGTTAGGGTCCTACGAGCAGTACTTC. This sequence encodes CASSLGTGLGSYEQYF.

This clonotype occurred a few times. The chain has TRBV28 and TRBJ2-7; D is perhaps TRBD1 or TRBD2 (5 bases each). Germline V CDR1 and CDR2: MDHEN, SYDVKM. This CDR3 region has 14 residues. Trimming stripped 7 bases from V and 2 bases from J, with 15 bases between. DNA of the CDR3: TGTGCCAGCACCCTAACGGGGCAAACCTACGAGCAGTACTTC. Translation gives CASTLTGQTYEQYF.

The chain is built from TRBV27 and TRBJ1-6; 9 bases are a match to TRBD1. Germline assignment: CDR1 MNHEY and CDR2 SMNVEV (reference sequence). CDR3 length: 15 amino acids. The trim removed 5 bases at V and 10 bases at J, leaving 9 bases unmatched. The CDR3 DNA follows: TGTGCCAGCAGTGGAGGGACAGGGTTAGGGTCACCCCTCCACTTT. Its translation is CASSGGTGLGSPLHF.

This clonotype was counted a few times. The V gene is TRBV27, the J gene TRBJ2-1; D possibly corresponds to TRBD1 (6 bases). The germline CDR1 and CDR2 sequences are MNHEY and SMNVEV (reference sequence). V was clipped by 5 bases and J by 1 base, with 18 bases between them. This CDR3 has 17 residues. CDR3 sequence reads: CASSPRQEPWSYNEQFF. The CDR3 nucleotides are TGTGCCAGCAGTCCACGACAGGAACCTTGGTCCTACAATGAGCAGTTCTTC.